This T cell receptor (beta chain) was recovered during a study of blood T cell repertoires in COVID-19. The data were produced by immunoSEQ multiplex PCR, yet TCRdb's version contains in-frame clones alone and is incomplete. The sample lists about 190,000 clones, more than 75% occurring once. Trimming stripped 7 bases from V and 2 bases from J, with 10 bases between. Looked up from germline, CDR1 is ENHRY and CDR2 is SYGVKD. The length of the CDR3 is 13 residues. What was sequenced was PBMCs or T cells enriched from blood (not recorded which). This TCR was sampled from a woman in her forties or fifties with acute COVID-19. The rearrangement joins TRBV10-3 to TRBJ2-3; a possible D gene is TRBD2 (5 bases). Here the CDR3 reads CAIKSADTDTQYF. CDR3 sequence (DNA): TGTGCCATCAAATCAGCGGACACAGATACGCAGTATTTT.